Listed here are 23 T cell receptor beta chains from one sample, sequenced in a study of cytomegalovirus exposure and HLA in healthy donors (dated by TCRdb to the late 2010s). Preparation of the library involved the immunoSEQ multiplex PCR assay. Held by TCRdb, this immuneACCESS table contains in-frame sequences only and omits some clones. Under half of the omission traces to an unresolved V gene where checked; the cause of the rest is unknown. The sample has 180,000 or so clones on record, approximately 82% of them singletons. The ten top clones hold around 15% of the sample. Sequencing was performed on PBMCs. These receptors all stem from a woman aged 25 to 39 in good health and CMV-seropositive.

The chain has TRBV27 and TRBJ1-2; TRBD1 aligns across 12 bases. The CDR3 is 17 amino acids. CDR1 is MNHEY, CDR2 SMNVEV, per germline (reference sequence). V lost 6 bases and J lost 4; bases outside the gene matches: 12. The CDR3 protein is CASSPGTGGFQAYGYTF. The CDR3 bases are TGTGCCAGCAGCCCCGGGACAGGGGGCTTCCAGGCCTATGGCTACACCTTC.

The table lists this clone with a few counts. The chain joins TRBV29-1 to TRBJ1-2; no definite D call. CDR1 is SQVTM, CDR2 ANQGSEA, per germline. This CDR3 comprises 13 residues. The ends were cut back, 4 bases at V and 4 bases at J, with 13 bases in the middle. CDR3 sequence: CSVVSAGSYGYTF. CDR3 in DNA: TGCAGCGTTGTATCGGCGGGCAGCTATGGCTACACCTTC.

The chain joins TRBV7-8 to TRBJ2-2, with a weak D call TRBD1 (6 bases). V lost 3 bases, J lost 4 bases, and 9 bases lay in between. In germline, CDR1 is SGHVS, CDR2 FQNEAQ. CDR3 length equals 14 residues. The DNA for the CDR3 is TGTGCCAGCAGCTTTTGGGGGCGCACCGGGGAGCTGTTTTTT. It is translated as CASSFWGRTGELFF. The full variable domain, rest sourced from reference TRBV7-8 and TRBJ2-2, is GAGVSQSPRYKVAKRGQDVALRCDPISGHVSLFWYQQALGQGPEFLTYFQNEAQLDKSGLPSDRFFAERPEGSVSTLKIQRTQQEDSAVYLCASSFWGRTGELFFGEGSRLTVL.

V usage is TRBV4-2 and J usage is TRBJ2-7; 8 nucleotides agree with TRBD2. The V gene's germline CDR1 is LGHNA and CDR2 YNFKEQ. V lost 3 bases to trimming and J lost 0 bases; unmatched junction nucleotides: 13. There are 18 residues in the CDR3. CDR3 residues: CASSQPLLSGGPSYEQYF. The CDR3 DNA is TGTGCCAGCAGCCAGCCCCTCCTATCGGGAGGGCCCTCCTACGAGCAGTACTTC.

This sequence joins TRBV30 and TRBJ1-4, with 8 bases aligning to TRBD1. V lost 7 bases, J lost 8 bases, and 12 bases stayed unmatched. The CDR3 loop spans 14 amino acids. Germline CDR1 and CDR2: GTSNPN and SVGIG (reference sequence). The CDR3 is CALGPGQEVEKLFF. Here the CDR3 DNA reads TGTGCCTTAGGACCGGGACAGGAGGTGGAAAAACTGTTTTTT.

The gene calls are TRBV5-1 and TRBJ2-2; D ambiguous. This CDR3 has 15 residues. Per germline, CDR1 SGHRS and CDR2 YFSETQ. Deletions cut 2 bases from V and 4 bases from J, with 12 bases between. Here the CDR3 reads CASSLTELPTGELFF. The CDR3 region has the DNA TGCGCCAGCAGCTTAACTGAACTTCCCACCGGGGAGCTGTTTTTT.

This chain uses TRBV10-2 with TRBJ1-5; possibly TRBD1 for D (5 bases). The length of the CDR3 is 15 residues. The V gene's germline CDR1 is WSHSY and CDR2 SAAADI. Trimming took off 3 bases at V and 5 bases at J, with 14 bases between the two ends. The CDR3 DNA reads as TGCGCCAGCAGTGATCCGAACGGGGGATATCAGCCCCAGCATTTT. Translating it yields CASSDPNGGYQPQHF.

The J gene is TRBJ1-5, the V gene TRBV28, with D possibly matching TRBD1 (6 bases). CDR3 length equals 13 residues. Germline CDR1 MDHEN, CDR2 SYDVKM. Trimming removed 8 bases from V and 6 bases from J, with 14 bases in between. As DNA, the CDR3 is TGTGCCAGCGTGAAGGGGGGGTCTCAGCCCCAGCATTTT. Its protein product is CASVKGGSQPQHF.

The rearrangement links TRBV27 to TRBJ2-1; 9 bases align to TRBD2. The CDR3 contains 16 residues. Germline CDR1 and CDR2: MNHEY and SMNVEV (reference sequence). The ends lost 3 bases at V and 0 bases at J; junction bases unmatched: 3. CDR3 loop: CASSLYSGSSYNEQFF. CDR3 DNA sequence: TGTGCCAGCAGTTTGTATAGCGGGAGCTCCTACAATGAGCAGTTCTTC.

The chain's CDR3 is CASSWDSPEETQYF. In DNA form, the CDR3 reads TGTGCCAGCAGCTGGGACAGCCCCGAAGAGACCCAGTACTTC. The chain joins TRBV12-1 to TRBJ2-5; the table names TRBD1, a call not compared with the DNA. TRBV12-1 represents a pseudogene. The CDR3 loop spans 14 amino acids.

The rearrangement links TRBV25-1 to TRBJ1-2; D perhaps matches TRBD1 (5 bases). Germline CDR1 MGHDK, CDR2 SYGVNS. This CDR3 is 13 amino acids long. V was trimmed by 3 bases and J by 8 bases, leaving 13 bases between them. The chain's CDR3 is CASSERGGRGYTF. In DNA form, the CDR3 reads TGTGCCAGCAGTGAGAGGGGAGGAAGAGGCTACACCTTC.

The V call is TRBV7-9, the J call TRBJ1-1; a possible D gene is TRBD1 (5 bases). Germline V gene lookup returns CDR1 SEHNR and CDR2 FQNEAQ (reference sequence). Trimming cost V 10 bases and J 4 bases, with 13 bases left between them. CDR3 length: 12 residues. The CDR3 reads CATEQGGTEAFF. In nucleotides, the CDR3 is TGTGCCACCGAGCAGGGTGGCACTGAAGCTTTCTTT.

The chain employs TRBV25-1 and TRBJ2-3; D is uncertain. V lost 3 bases, J lost 3 bases, and 4 bases lay in between. Looked up from germline, CDR1 is MGHDK and CDR2 is SYGVNS. The CDR3 is 12 residues long. CDR3 sequence (DNA): TGTGCCAGCAGTGATCTGACAGATACGCAGTATTTT. Protein product: CASSDLTDTQYF. Based on the CDR3 plus reference TRBV25-1 and TRBJ2-3, the full variable domain is EADIYQTPRYLVIGTGKKITLECSQTMGHDKMYWYQQDPGMELHLIHYSYGVNSTEKGDLSSESTVSRIRTEHFPLTLESARPSHTSQYLCASSDLTDTQYFGPGTRLTVL.

The V gene is TRBV2, the J gene TRBJ2-2; D is perhaps TRBD2 (6 bases). The CDR3 loop spans 15 amino acids. Deletions cut 6 bases from V and 5 bases from J, with 16 bases between. The V gene's germline CDR1 is SNHLY and CDR2 FYNNEI. The CDR3 protein is CASRIGGTLTGELFF. CDR3 nucleotides: TGTGCCAGCAGAATCGGCGGGACCCTAACCGGGGAGCTGTTTTTT. Full variable domain (outside the CDR3, taken from reference TRBV2 and TRBJ2-2): EPEVTQTPSHQVTQMGQEVILRCVPISNHLYFYWYRQILGQKVEFLVSFYNNEISEKSEIFDDQFSVERPDGSNFTLKIRSTKLEDSAMYFCASRIGGTLTGELFFGEGSRLTVL.

V is TRBV5-1 and J is TRBJ2-1, with TRBD1 identical over 9 bases. This CDR3 contains 15 residues. The germline gives CDR1 SGHRS, CDR2 YFSETQ. Trimming cost V 6 bases and J 8 bases; bases outside gene matches: 12. The chain's CDR3 is CASTLGTGPFDEQFF. CDR3 nucleotide sequence: TGCGCCAGCACCCTAGGGACAGGGCCTTTCGATGAGCAGTTCTTC.

The rearrangement joins TRBV29-1 to TRBJ2-1; the D gene is possibly TRBD2 (7 bases). The CDR3 runs to 15 residues. Germline CDR1 reads SQVTM; CDR2 reads ANQGSEA. V was trimmed by 3 bases and J by 9 bases, leaving 21 bases between them. CDR3 DNA sequence: TGCAGCGTTGACACGACTGGACTAGAGGGGGGTGAGCAGTTCTTC. Translated: CSVDTTGLEGGEQFF.

Only one count was recorded for this clone. CDR3 residues: CASGRQGNGNQPQHF. The DNA of the CDR3 is TGTGCCAGCGGAAGACAGGGGAATGGCAATCAGCCCCAGCATTTT. This chain joins TRBV6-5 and TRBJ1-5, with 8 bases fitting TRBD1. Germline assignment: CDR1 MNHEY and CDR2 SVGAGI. This CDR3 region has 15 residues. J gave up 2 bases and V 8 bases, and 8 bases lay outside the gene matches.

The J gene is TRBJ2-1, the V gene TRBV2; 8 bases agree with TRBD1. Unmatched junction bases numbered 12, after V lost 4 bases and J lost 13 bases. The length of the CDR3 is 14 residues. Germline CDR1 reads SNHLY; CDR2 reads FYNNEI. For the CDR3, the DNA is TGTGCCAGCAGTGCCGTTGGCATGACAGGGGATCAGTTCTTC. This encodes CASSAVGMTGDQFF.

The chain couples TRBV5-1 to TRBJ2-3, with TRBD1 identical over 8 bases. The CDR3 is 16 amino acids. V shed 0 bases and J 1 base; nucleotides not matched to a gene: 4. The germline V gene has CDR1 SGHRS and CDR2 YFSETQ. CDR3 coding DNA: TGCGCCAGCAGCTTGGCCGTGACAGGGGGCACAGATACGCAGTATTTT. Translated: CASSLAVTGGTDTQYF. The full variable domain, rest sourced from reference TRBV5-1 and TRBJ2-3, is KAGVTQTPRYLIKTRGQQVTLSCSPISGHRSVSWYQQTPGQGLQFLFEYFSETQRNKGNFPGRFSGRQFSNSRSEMNVSTLELGDSALYLCASSLAVTGGTDTQYFGPGTRLTVL.

This chain connects TRBV7-9 to TRBJ2-3; D remains ambiguous. Deletions cut 4 bases from V and 3 bases from J, with 2 bases between. Germline values: CDR1 SEHNR, CDR2 FQNEAQ (reference sequence). The CDR3 runs to 11 residues. In DNA form, the CDR3 reads TGTGCCAGCAGCTCTACAGATACGCAGTATTTT. The encoded protein is CASSSTDTQYF.

This chain connects TRBV2 to TRBJ2-2; perhaps TRBD1 as D (6 bases). V dropped 5 bases and J dropped 3 bases, with 13 bases sitting between them. This CDR3 comprises 15 residues. Germline CDR1 SNHLY, CDR2 FYNNEI. CDR3 nucleotides: TGTGCCAGCAGTTTCGACAGGCTACACACCGGGGAGCTGTTTTTT. This encodes CASSFDRLHTGELFF.

The chain employs TRBV5-1 and TRBJ2-7, with a tentative D call TRBD2 (6 bases). The CDR3 contains 13 residues. CDR1 is SGHRS, CDR2 YFSETQ, per germline. Trimming shortened V by 3 bases and J by 3 bases, and 10 bases separated the two germline ends. CDR3 coding DNA: TGCGCCAGCAGCTGGGGACTGAGCTACGAGCAGTACTTC. Protein sequence: CASSWGLSYEQYF.

The rearrangement joins TRBV30 to TRBJ2-1; 9 nucleotides line up with TRBD1. Germline CDR1 reads GTSNPN; CDR2 reads SVGIG (reference sequence). There are 15 residues in the CDR3. Trimming removed 1 base from V and 7 bases from J; junction bases left unmatched: 8. CDR3 in amino acids: CAWSADGTGINEQFF. CDR3 in DNA: TGTGCCTGGAGTGCCGACGGGACAGGGATAAATGAGCAGTTCTTC.